The T cell receptor (beta chain) described here comes from a study of cytomegalovirus exposure and HLA in healthy donors. PCR was performed using 60 Vbeta and 13 Jbeta primers. Libraries were prepared by immunoSEQ multiplex PCR; TCRdb keeps only in-frame clonotypes and omits some of them. Of 100,000 to 150,000 clones in the sample, 75% to 90% were seen once. The sequence came from a man aged 35 to 55 in good health and CMV-seronegative. The sample was PBMCs.

DNA for the CDR3: TGTGCCAGCAGCGGACAGTCAAACACTGAAGCTTTCTTT. Amino acids: CASSGQSNTEAFF. The chain couples TRBV7-2 to TRBJ1-1; D might be TRBD1 (6 bases). V lost 5 bases and J lost 2, with 9 bases in between. The CDR3 runs 13 residues. Germline V CDR1 and CDR2: SGHTA, FQGNSA.